The present entry profiles one TCR beta chain with its context. Its antigen is not yet known. This is a murine receptor, so its gene nomenclature and germline sequences are mouse based. The read finishes 4 residues shy of the CDR3 end, and the germline J gene is used to complete it. The germline V gene (reference sequence) supplies CDR1 NSQYPW and CDR2 LRSPGD. V lost 5 bases and J lost 1 base; the stretch between them is 5 bases long. The CDR3 measures 12 amino acids from cysteine to phenylalanine. Sequencing covers 24 bases of the CDR3, shown here with the frame starting at base 1. Preparation of the library involved the immunoSEQ multiplex PCR assay. For TCR sequencing, RNA was extracted from every sample and reverse transcribed into cDNA to serve as template. First-strand cDNA was synthesized with SuperScript III using a 2:1 mix of oligo-dT and random hexamers. A synthetic immune receptor repertoire was used to gauge amplification bias, and whatever bias remained was removed computationally. Libraries were sequenced on Illumina HiSeq with 60 bp reads covering the CDR3, read from J toward V. The original pipeline was this. After raw reads were preprocessed to remove errors, the CDR3 was defined following IMGT conventions as running from the conserved cysteine to phenylalanine. Clonality was computed by normalizing Shannon entropy by log2 of the number of productive unique TCRs and subtracting the result from 1. Whether each scalp clone was CD4 or CD8 was inferred by checking scalp TCRbeta sequences against the CD4 and CD8 repertoires from sorted blood. TCRdb limited this immuneACCESS table to in-frame rearrangements with V and J called. A share of clones is missing; checked studies link under half to unresolved V genes, and the rest is unexplained. That table supplies the V and J calls and clone size; D and trimming were determined from the DNA. For this sample the table reports over 250,000 clones, with no clone seen just once. 1.2% of the sample goes to the ten largest clones.

Cells from mouse cutaneous lymph nodes were pooled, stained for CD4, CD8alpha, NKG2D, NKG2ACE and other markers, and then sorted on a BD Influx. This entry is derived from a study of CD8+ T cells in alopecia areata (dated by TCRdb to 2017 to 2018). Context from the whole study: Female C3H/HeJ recipients, roughly 6-10 weeks old, were grafted with skin from C3H/HeJ donors with spontaneous alopecia (roughly 6-13 months old). The study used high-throughput TCRbeta sequencing to examine T cell clonal expansion in alopecia areata, in both the C3H/HeJ mouse model and human patients. On the human side, TCRbeta sequencing was run on scalp tissue and on sorted CD4+ and CD8+ peripheral blood T cells from healthy controls and from alopecia areata patients with either patchy or totalis/universalis disease. Clonality in the scalp was compared among normal scalp (n=4), patchy alopecia areata scalp (n=8), and alopecia totalis/universalis scalp (n=8). RNA was obtained with the PAXgene miRNA kit for fixed scalp, the miRNeasy kit for PBMCs, and the RNeasy kit for mouse skin. TCRbeta CDR3 regions were amplified by immunoSEQ multiplex PCR using 35 Vbeta forward and 13 Jbeta reverse primers.

Overall study results and their limits: Higher clonality and more expanded CD8+ clones were observed in lesional scalp than in normal scalp, particularly in alopecia totalis/universalis, a finding suggestive of antigenic drive. Compared with mice, TCR sequences shared between patients were less clear, possibly partly because of HLA diversity across the patient population. Unlike mouse skin, where gammadelta T cells dominate, normal human skin contains resident alphabeta T cells that get sequenced too, which complicates analysis of the scalp TCR repertoire.

This receptor was obtained from a C3H/HeJ mouse with alopecia areata. These mice carry the MHC haplotype H2-k. The sequenced sample was CD4+ T cells sorted from a lymph node. This chain joins TRBV1 to TRBJ1-1; no D gene call is confident. CDR3 sequence: CTCSYRNTEVFF. Partial CDR3 DNA: TGCACCTGCAGTTACAGGAACACA.